The clone carrying this TCR beta chain was detected many times. Its antigen is not known. This sample is drawn from a study of identical twins. Study-wide results and limits: Within twin pairs, the out-of-frame alpha sequences they shared showed excess low generation probability.

The CDR3 extends over 12 amino acids. In germline, CDR1 is SGHDT, CDR2 YYEEEE. Between the trimmed V and J ends, which lost 1 base and 8 bases, there was a span of 7 bases. TCRdb itself ran the 5' RACE reads through MiXCR, one entry per CDR3 protein. The data contain nearly 200,000 distinct CDR3 sequences, about 15% of them singletons. Separately, the same data were catalogued under a study of T cells expressing NK-cell markers.

This sequence originates from a woman under 30 in good health. Sequences were obtained from CD8+ T cells sorted from blood. The rearrangement joins TRBV5-6 to TRBJ2-1; TRBD1 or TRBD2 may be the D gene (5 bases each). The CDR3 loop reads CASSLSGHEQFF. The CDR3 DNA follows: TGTGCCAGCAGCTTGTCGGGGCATGAGCAGTTCTTC. Full variable domain (missing parts from reference TRBV5-6 and TRBJ2-1): DAGVTQSPTHLIKTRGQQVTLRCSPKSGHDTVSWYQQALGQGPQFIFQYYEEEERQRGNFPDRFSGHQFPNYSSELNVNALLLGDSALYLCASSLSGHEQFFGPGTRLTVL.